These 17 T cell receptor beta chains were sequenced from one sample in a study of blood T cell repertoires in COVID-19. Assay used: immunoSEQ multiplex PCR; TCRdb lists only in-frame clones, some missing. The sample yields over 80,000 clones, about 74% seen once. Sequencing used peripheral blood. The receptor set was obtained from a man between 70 and 80 years old with COVID-19, enrolled during active disease.

This chain links TRBV7-2 with TRBJ2-1, with 13 bases fitting TRBD2. In germline, CDR1 is SGHTA, CDR2 FQGNSA. The V segment lost 5 bases and the J segment 4 bases; nucleotides outside the gene matches: 5. The CDR3 loop spans 16 amino acids. This CDR3 reads CASSTWTSGRYNEQFF. As DNA, the CDR3 is TGTGCCAGCAGCACGTGGACTAGCGGGAGATACAATGAGCAGTTCTTC.

The chain recombines TRBV28 with TRBJ2-2; 7 bases agree with TRBD2. The J segment lost 6 bases and the V segment lost 6 bases, leaving 10 bases of the junction unmatched. There are 15 residues in the CDR3. Germline CDR1 is MDHEN and CDR2 is SYDVKM. CDR3 sequence reads: CASSGRGRGAGELFF. CDR3 DNA: TGTGCCAGCAGCGGTCGCGGGAGAGGGGCCGGGGAGCTGTTTTTT.

J is TRBJ1-1 and V is TRBV5-6; 7 bases align to TRBD1. There are 13 residues in the CDR3. The trim removed 5 bases at V and 6 bases at J, leaving 7 bases unmatched. Looked up from germline, CDR1 is SGHDT and CDR2 is YYEEEE. DNA of the CDR3: TGTGCCAGCAGGCTAATTACAGGGGCTGAAGCTTTCTTT. It codes for CASRLITGAEAFF.

The CDR3 is CATSDLQRGEGLAKNIQYF. DNA of the CDR3: TGTGCCACCAGTGATTTGCAACGGGGGGAGGGGCTAGCCAAAAACATTCAGTACTTC. The chain uses TRBV24-1 and TRBJ2-4; 7 positions agree with TRBD2. J was trimmed by 0 bases and V by 0 bases; bases with no gene match: 10. The CDR3 runs to 19 residues. The germline V gene encodes CDR1 KGHDR and CDR2 SFDVKD.

V is TRBV27 and J is TRBJ2-1; 8 bases match TRBD2. Germline assignment: CDR1 MNHEY and CDR2 SMNVEV (reference sequence). With 2 bases clipped from V and 9 bases from J, the junction kept 15 bases outside the gene matches. The CDR3 sequence is 17 residues long. CDR3: CASSLRAGTSLIGEQFF. The CDR3 nucleotides read TGTGCCAGCAGTTTACGGGCCGGGACTAGTCTTATCGGTGAGCAGTTCTTC.

The gene calls are TRBV9 and TRBJ2-2, with D possibly matching TRBD2 (6 bases). The germline V gene encodes CDR1 SGDLS and CDR2 YYNGEE. The CDR3 is 16 amino acids. The ends were cut back, 4 bases at V and 3 bases at J, with 16 bases in the middle. In nucleotides, the CDR3 is TGTGCCAGCAGCCCTCGAGCCGGGACTGACACCGGGGAGCTGTTTTTT. Its translation is CASSPRAGTDTGELFF.

This chain connects TRBV7-2 to TRBJ2-3; D remains unclear. Per germline, CDR1 SGHTA and CDR2 FQGNSA. V dropped 4 bases and J dropped 6 bases, with 11 bases sitting between them. CDR3 length equals 13 residues. The CDR3 sequence is CASSSPWRDTQYF. The CDR3, as DNA: TGTGCCAGCAGCTCTCCCTGGCGGGATACGCAGTATTTT.

The gene calls are TRBV6-2 or TRBV6-3 and TRBJ2-1, with 10 bases that match TRBD1. The CDR3 runs 18 residues. With 2 bases clipped from V and 5 bases from J, the junction kept 12 bases outside the gene matches. Germline V gene sequence: CDR1 MNHEY, CDR2 SVGEGT. The CDR3 here is CASSYVPGQGSSDNEQFF. CDR3 nucleotide sequence: TGTGCCAGCAGTTACGTCCCGGGACAGGGGTCAAGCGACAATGAGCAGTTCTTC.

The V call is TRBV15, the J call TRBJ1-1, with D tentatively TRBD1 (6 bases). CDR1 and CDR2 from the germline V gene are LNHNV and YYDKDF (reference sequence). This CDR3 is built from 14 residues. V was cut by 4 bases and J by 5 bases, with 14 bases left in between. This CDR3 reads CATSTDFRGTEAFF. As DNA, the CDR3 is TGTGCCACCAGCACCGACTTCAGGGGAACTGAAGCTTTCTTT.

The J gene is TRBJ2-2, the V gene TRBV24-1; tentatively, D is TRBD1 (5 bases). CDR3 size: 15 residues. In germline, CDR1 is KGHDR, CDR2 SFDVKD. Trimming shortened V by 3 bases and J by 3 bases, and 10 bases separated the two germline ends. This chain's CDR3 is CATSDTTAYTGELFF. CDR3 coding DNA: TGTGCCACCAGTGATACGACAGCCTACACCGGGGAGCTGTTTTTT.

The gene calls are TRBV5-8 and TRBJ2-7, with D possibly matching TRBD1 (5 bases). Per germline, CDR1 SGHTS and CDR2 YDEGEE. CDR3 length equals 15 residues. Trimming took off 0 bases at V and 2 bases at J, with 12 bases between the two ends. The CDR3 loop reads CASSLVAGYTYEQYF. The CDR3 DNA reads as TGTGCCAGCAGCTTGGTAGCAGGGTATACCTACGAGCAGTACTTC.

The chain employs TRBV15 and TRBJ2-7, with TRBD2 matching over 7 bases. CDR1 LNHNV and CDR2 YYDKDF come from the germline V gene (reference sequence). CDR3 length: 11 residues. The ends lost 3 bases at V and 7 bases at J; junction bases unmatched: 0. CDR3: CATSSGGEQYF. The CDR3 nucleotides read TGTGCCACCAGCAGCGGGGGGGAGCAGTACTTC.

The CDR3 sequence is CASRTGGTNYGYTF. CDR3 nucleotide sequence: TGTGCCAGTAGAACAGGGGGGACTAACTATGGCTACACCTTC. This rearrangement joins TRBV19 to TRBJ1-2; 8 bases align to TRBD1. This CDR3 is 14 amino acids long. V gave up 6 bases and J gave up 0 bases; unmatched junction bases: 3. Germline V gene lookup returns CDR1 LNHDA and CDR2 SQIVND (reference sequence). Full variable domain (rest looked up from reference TRBV19 and TRBJ1-2): DGGITQSPKYLFRKEGQNVTLSCEQNLNHDAMYWYRQDPGQGLRLIYYSQIVNDFQKGDIAEGYSVSREKKESFPLTVTSAQKNPTAFYLCASRTGGTNYGYTFGSGTRLTVV.

This clone was observed a few times. The CDR3 sequence is CASSAGLAENIQYF. The CDR3 region has the DNA TGCGCCAGCAGCGCGGGACTAGCGGAAAACATTCAGTACTTC. The genes are TRBV5-1 and TRBJ2-4; TRBD2 matches 11 bases. Germline V CDR1 and CDR2: SGHRS, YFSETQ. The CDR3 length is 14 residues. The ends lost 4 bases at V and 5 bases at J; junction bases unmatched: 2.

The chain couples TRBV12-3 or TRBV12-4 to TRBJ1-2; 7 bases agree with TRBD1. CDR3 size: 13 residues. V lost 0 bases, J lost 7 bases, and 2 bases stayed unmatched. For the CDR3, the DNA is TGTGCCAGCAGTTTAGCGCCAGGGGGTGGCTACACCTTC. This codes for CASSLAPGGGYTF.

The chain is built from TRBV7-2 and TRBJ1-3; D is ambiguous. Germline CDR1 and CDR2: SGHTA and FQGNSA. The CDR3 spans 16 residues. Trimming shortened V by 0 bases and J by 1 base, and 10 bases separated the two germline ends. CDR3 sequence: CASSLASGRSGNTIYF. In nucleotides, the CDR3 is TGTGCCAGCAGCTTAGCTTCGGGGAGATCTGGAAACACCATATATTTT. The full variable domain, completed using reference TRBV7-2 and TRBJ1-3, is GAGVSQSPSNKVTEKGKDVELRCDPISGHTALYWYRQSLGQGLEFLIYFQGNSAPDKSGLPSDRFSAERTGGSVSTLTIQRTQQEDSAVYLCASSLASGRSGNTIYFGEGSWLTVV.

This clone came up a few times. CDR3 protein: CASSPVSGRGLTGELFF. CDR3 nucleotide sequence: TGTGCCAGCAGCCCCGTTTCGGGCAGGGGGCTAACCGGGGAGCTGTTTTTT. This rearrangement joins TRBV7-2 to TRBJ2-2; 8 bases match TRBD1. The CDR3 consists of 17 residues. The junction had 13 bases not matched to a gene; V was cut back by 5 bases and J by 5 bases. Per germline, CDR1 SGHTA and CDR2 FQGNSA.